This T cell receptor (beta chain) originates from a study of cytomegalovirus exposure and HLA in healthy donors. Per germline, CDR1 KGHSH and CDR2 LQKENI. With 2 bases removed from V and 0 bases from J, the gap between germline ends came to 13 bases. This CDR3 is built from 16 residues. The primer mix had 60 Vbeta and 13 Jbeta primers. The repertoire was sequenced with immunoSEQ multiplex PCR; TCRdb's copy has only in-frame clones and lacks some. The sample lists roughly 250,000 clones, roughly 80% occurring once. A note on this clone: Its cognate antigen is unknown.

Study-wide findings and caveats: Serostatus for CMV was the only available immune exposure information. When analyzed later, the rates of TCR association showed variation by HLA locus, with DRB1 the most and HLA-C the fewest. Prediction of most subjects' HLA-A and HLA-B alleles by TCR beta sequences was reportedly accurate. In a later analysis, an Asian-associated ancestry cluster reportedly showed fewer N-insertions than the approximately 610-donor mean.

Material for sequencing was PBMCs. This sequence was found in a girl aged 2 to 9 in good health and CMV-seronegative. The rearrangement joins TRBV18 to TRBJ1-1, with D perhaps TRBD1 (5 bases). The CDR3 coding sequence is TGTGCCAGCTCACCAGTCCTAGACAGATTGAACACTGAAGCTTTCTTT. It encodes CASSPVLDRLNTEAFF.